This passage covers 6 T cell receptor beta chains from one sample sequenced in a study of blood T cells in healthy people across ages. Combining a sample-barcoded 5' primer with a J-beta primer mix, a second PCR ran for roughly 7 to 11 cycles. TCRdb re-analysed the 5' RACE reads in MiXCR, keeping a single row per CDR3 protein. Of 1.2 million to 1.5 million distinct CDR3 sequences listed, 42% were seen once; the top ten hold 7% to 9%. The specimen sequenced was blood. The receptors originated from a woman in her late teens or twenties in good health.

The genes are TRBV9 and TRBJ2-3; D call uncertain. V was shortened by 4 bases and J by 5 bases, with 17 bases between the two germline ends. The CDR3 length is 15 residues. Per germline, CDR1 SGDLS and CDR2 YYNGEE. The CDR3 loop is CASSYDQSAVDTQYF. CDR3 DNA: TGTGCCAGCAGCTACGACCAGTCGGCAGTAGATACGCAGTATTTT.

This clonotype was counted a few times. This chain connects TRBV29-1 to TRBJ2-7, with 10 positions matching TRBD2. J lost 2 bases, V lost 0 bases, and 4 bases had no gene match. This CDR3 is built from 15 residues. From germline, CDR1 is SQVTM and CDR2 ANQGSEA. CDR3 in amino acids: CSVEDGLAGAYEQYF. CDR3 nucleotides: TGCAGCGTTGAAGACGGGCTAGCGGGAGCCTACGAGCAGTACTTC.

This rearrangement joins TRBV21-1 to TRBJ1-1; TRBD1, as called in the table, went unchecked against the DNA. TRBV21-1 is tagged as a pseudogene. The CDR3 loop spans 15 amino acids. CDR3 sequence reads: CASSKSGRPWTEAFF. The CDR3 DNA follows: TGTGCCAGCAGCAAATCCGGGCGGCCCTGGACTGAAGCTTTCTTT.

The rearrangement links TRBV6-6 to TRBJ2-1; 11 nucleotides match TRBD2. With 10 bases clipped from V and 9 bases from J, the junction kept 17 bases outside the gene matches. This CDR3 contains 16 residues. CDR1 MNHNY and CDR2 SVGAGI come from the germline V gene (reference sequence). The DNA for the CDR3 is TGTGCCACCTCAAGGGAGACTAGCGGGGTGGGGGGTGAGCAGTTCTTC. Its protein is CATSRETSGVGGEQFF.

As DNA, the CDR3 is TGCGCCAGCAGCTGGATAGCGGGCCCGGGTGAGACCCAGTACTTC. Translating it yields CASSWIAGPGETQYF. The genes are TRBV5-1 and TRBJ2-5, with TRBD2 identical over 7 bases. Trimming took 3 bases from V and 5 from J; bases not matched to a gene: 10. CDR3 length: 15 amino acids. Germline values: CDR1 SGHRS, CDR2 YFSETQ. The full variable domain, its missing parts supplied by reference TRBV5-1 and TRBJ2-5, is KAGVTQTPRYLIKTRGQQVTLSCSPISGHRSVSWYQQTPGQGLQFLFEYFSETQRNKGNFPGRFSGRQFSNSRSEMNVSTLELGDSALYLCASSWIAGPGETQYFGPGTRLLVL.

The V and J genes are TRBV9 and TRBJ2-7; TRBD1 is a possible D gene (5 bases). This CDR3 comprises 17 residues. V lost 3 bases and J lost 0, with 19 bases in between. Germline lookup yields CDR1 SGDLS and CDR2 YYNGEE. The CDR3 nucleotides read TGTGCCAGCAGCGCTGTGCGAGACAGCCAAAGCTCCTACGAGCAGTACTTC. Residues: CASSAVRDSQSSYEQYF. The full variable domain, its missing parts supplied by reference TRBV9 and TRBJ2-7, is DSGVTQTPKHLITATGQRVTLRCSPRSGDLSVYWYQQSLDQGLQFLIQYYNGEERAKGNILERFSAQQFPDLHSELNLSSLELGDSALYFCASSAVRDSQSSYEQYFGPGTRLTVT.